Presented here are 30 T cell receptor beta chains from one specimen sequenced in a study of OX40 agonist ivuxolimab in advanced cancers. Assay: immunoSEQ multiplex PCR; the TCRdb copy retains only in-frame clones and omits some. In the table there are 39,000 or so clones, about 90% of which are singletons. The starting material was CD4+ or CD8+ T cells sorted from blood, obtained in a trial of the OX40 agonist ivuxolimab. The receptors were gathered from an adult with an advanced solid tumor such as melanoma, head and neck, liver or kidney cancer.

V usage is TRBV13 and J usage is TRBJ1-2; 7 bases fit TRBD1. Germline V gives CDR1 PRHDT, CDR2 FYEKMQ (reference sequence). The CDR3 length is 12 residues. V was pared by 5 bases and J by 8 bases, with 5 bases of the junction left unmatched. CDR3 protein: CASSPRQGGYTF. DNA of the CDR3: TGTGCCAGCAGCCCCCGACAGGGAGGCTACACCTTC.

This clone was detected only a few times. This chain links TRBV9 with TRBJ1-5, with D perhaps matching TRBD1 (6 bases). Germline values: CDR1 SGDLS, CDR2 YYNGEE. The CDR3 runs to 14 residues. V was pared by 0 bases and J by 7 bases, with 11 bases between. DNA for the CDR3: TGTGCCAGCAGCGTAGGCAGGGGAGGCCAGCCCCAGCATTTT. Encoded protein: CASSVGRGGQPQHF.

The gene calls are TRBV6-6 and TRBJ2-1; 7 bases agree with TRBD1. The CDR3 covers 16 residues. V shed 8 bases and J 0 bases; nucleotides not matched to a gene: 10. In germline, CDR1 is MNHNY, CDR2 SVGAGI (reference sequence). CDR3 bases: TGTGCCAGCTTGAACAGGGGTGACCGCTCCTACAATGAGCAGTTCTTC. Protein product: CASLNRGDRSYNEQFF.

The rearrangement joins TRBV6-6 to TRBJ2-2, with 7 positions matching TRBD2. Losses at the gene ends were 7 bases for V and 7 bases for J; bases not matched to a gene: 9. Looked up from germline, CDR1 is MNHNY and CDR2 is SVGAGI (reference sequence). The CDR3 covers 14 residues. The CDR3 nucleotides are TGTGCCAGCAAGACCCCGGGGGAGGGCGGGGAGCTGTTTTTT. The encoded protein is CASKTPGEGGELFF.

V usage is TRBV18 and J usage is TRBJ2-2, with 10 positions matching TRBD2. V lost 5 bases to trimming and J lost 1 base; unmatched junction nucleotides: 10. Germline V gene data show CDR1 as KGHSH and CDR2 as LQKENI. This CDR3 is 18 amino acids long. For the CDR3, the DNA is TGTGCCAGCTCAACCACCCCACCTAGCGGGGGGAACACCGGGGAGCTGTTTTTT. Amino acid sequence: CASSTTPPSGGNTGELFF.

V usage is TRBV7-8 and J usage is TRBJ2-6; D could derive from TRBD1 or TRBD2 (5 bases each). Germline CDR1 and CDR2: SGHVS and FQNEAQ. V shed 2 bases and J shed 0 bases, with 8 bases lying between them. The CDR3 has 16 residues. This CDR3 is CASSLIGTSGANVLTF. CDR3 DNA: TGTGCCAGCAGCTTAATCGGGACCTCTGGGGCCAACGTCCTGACTTTC.

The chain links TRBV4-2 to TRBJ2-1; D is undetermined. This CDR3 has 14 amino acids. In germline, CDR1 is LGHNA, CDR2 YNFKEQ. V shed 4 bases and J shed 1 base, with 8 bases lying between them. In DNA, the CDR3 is TGTGCCAGCAGCCCGAATCCGTCCTACAATGAGCAGTTCTTC. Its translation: CASSPNPSYNEQFF.

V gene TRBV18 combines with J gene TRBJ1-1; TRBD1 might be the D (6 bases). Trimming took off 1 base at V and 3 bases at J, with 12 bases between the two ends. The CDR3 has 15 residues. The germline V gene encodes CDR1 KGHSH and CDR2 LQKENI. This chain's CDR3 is CASSPRQAPDTEAFF. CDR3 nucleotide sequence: TGTGCCAGCTCACCACGACAGGCCCCGGACACTGAAGCTTTCTTT.

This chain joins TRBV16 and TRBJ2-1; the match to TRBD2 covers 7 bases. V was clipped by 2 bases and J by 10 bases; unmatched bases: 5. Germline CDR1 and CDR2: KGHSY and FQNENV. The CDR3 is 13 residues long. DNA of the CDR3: TGTGCCAGCAGCCAAAAGCGGGAAGGGGAGCAGTTCTTC. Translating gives CASSQKREGEQFF.

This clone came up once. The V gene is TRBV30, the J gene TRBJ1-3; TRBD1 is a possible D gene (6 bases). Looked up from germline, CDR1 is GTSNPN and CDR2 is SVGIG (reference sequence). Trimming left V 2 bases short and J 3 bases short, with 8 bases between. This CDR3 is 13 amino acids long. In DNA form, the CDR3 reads TGTGCCTGGAGTACAGGGTTTGGAAACACCATATATTTT. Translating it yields CAWSTGFGNTIYF.

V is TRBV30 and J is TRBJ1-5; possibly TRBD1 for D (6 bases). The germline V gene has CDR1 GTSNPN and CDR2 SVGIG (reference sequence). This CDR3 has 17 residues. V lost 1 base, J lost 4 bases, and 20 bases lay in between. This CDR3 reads CAWSGPRGTHGNQPQHF. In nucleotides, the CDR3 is TGTGCCTGGAGTGGCCCCAGGGGAACCCATGGTAATCAGCCCCAGCATTTT.

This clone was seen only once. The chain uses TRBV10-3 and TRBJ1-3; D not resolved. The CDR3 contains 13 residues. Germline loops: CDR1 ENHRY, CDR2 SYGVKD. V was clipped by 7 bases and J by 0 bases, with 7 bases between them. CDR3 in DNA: TGTGCCATCACGGCCAACTCTGGAAACACCATATATTTT. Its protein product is CAITANSGNTIYF.

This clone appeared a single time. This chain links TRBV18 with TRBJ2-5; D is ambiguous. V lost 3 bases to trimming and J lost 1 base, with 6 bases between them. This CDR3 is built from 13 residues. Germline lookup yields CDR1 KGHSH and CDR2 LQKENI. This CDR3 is CASSPNFQETQYF. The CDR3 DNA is TGTGCCAGCTCACCTAACTTCCAAGAGACCCAGTACTTC.

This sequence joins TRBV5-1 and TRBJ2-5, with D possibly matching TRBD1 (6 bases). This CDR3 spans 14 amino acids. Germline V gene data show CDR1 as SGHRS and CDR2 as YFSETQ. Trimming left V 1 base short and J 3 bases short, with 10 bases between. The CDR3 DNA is TGCGCCAGCAGCTTGCGGGGACAAGAAGAGACCCAGTACTTC. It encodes CASSLRGQEETQYF. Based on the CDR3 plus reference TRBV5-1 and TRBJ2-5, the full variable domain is KAGVTQTPRYLIKTRGQQVTLSCSPISGHRSVSWYQQTPGQGLQFLFEYFSETQRNKGNFPGRFSGRQFSNSRSEMNVSTLELGDSALYLCASSLRGQEETQYFGPGTRLLVL.

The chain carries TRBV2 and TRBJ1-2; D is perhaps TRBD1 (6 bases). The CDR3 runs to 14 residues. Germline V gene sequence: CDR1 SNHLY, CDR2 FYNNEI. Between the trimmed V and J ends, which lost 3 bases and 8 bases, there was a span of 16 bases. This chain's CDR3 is CASSEVGRGRGYTF. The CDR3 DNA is TGTGCCAGCAGTGAGGTGGGCAGGGGTCGGGGCTACACCTTC.

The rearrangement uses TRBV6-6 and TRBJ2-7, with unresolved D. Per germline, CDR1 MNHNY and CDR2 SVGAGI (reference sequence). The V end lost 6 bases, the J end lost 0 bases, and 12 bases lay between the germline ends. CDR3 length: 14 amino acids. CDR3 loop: CASRTARSSYEQYF. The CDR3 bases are TGTGCCAGCAGAACAGCCCGTAGCTCCTACGAGCAGTACTTC.

The CDR3 DNA follows: TGTGCCAGCAGCTTCGGCGTACAAGAGACCCAGTACTTC. This translates into CASSFGVQETQYF. The rearrangement joins TRBV7-3 to TRBJ2-5; no reliable D call. CDR1 and CDR2 (germline): SGHTA, FQGTGA. The CDR3 consists of 13 residues. The V end was cut by 3 bases, the J end by 2 bases, with 7 bases between.

The CDR3 here is CASSFNQHNSPLHF. DNA for the CDR3: TGTGCCAGCAGCTTCAATCAGCATAATTCACCCCTCCACTTT. The chain couples TRBV7-8 to TRBJ1-6; D call uncertain. The germline V gene has CDR1 SGHVS and CDR2 FQNEAQ. The V end lost 3 bases, the J end lost 5 bases, and 8 bases lay between the germline ends. This CDR3 has 14 residues.

The CDR3 DNA reads TGTGCCAGCAGTTTATTTTATTCCCCCGCAAATTCACCCCTCCACTTT. Translation gives CASSLFYSPANSPLHF. The V call is TRBV6-5, the J call TRBJ1-6; D is unclear. The CDR3 extends over 16 amino acids. CDR1 MNHEY and CDR2 SVGAGI come from the germline V gene. V shed 4 bases and J shed 7 bases, with 17 bases lying between them.

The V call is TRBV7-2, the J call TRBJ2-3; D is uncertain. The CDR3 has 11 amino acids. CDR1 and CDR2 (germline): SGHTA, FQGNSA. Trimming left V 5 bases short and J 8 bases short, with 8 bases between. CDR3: CASSLSGTQYF. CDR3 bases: TGTGCCAGCAGCCTCAGTGGTACGCAGTATTTT. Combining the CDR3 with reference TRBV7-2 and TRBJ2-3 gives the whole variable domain GAGVSQSPSNKVTEKGKDVELRCDPISGHTALYWYRQSLGQGLEFLIYFQGNSAPDKSGLPSDRFSAERTGGSVSTLTIQRTQQEDSAVYLCASSLSGTQYFGPGTRLTVL.

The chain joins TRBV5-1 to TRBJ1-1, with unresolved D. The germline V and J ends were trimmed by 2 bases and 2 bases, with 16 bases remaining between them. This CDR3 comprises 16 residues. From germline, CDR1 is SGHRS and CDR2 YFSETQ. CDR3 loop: CASSLNPLGDNTEAFF. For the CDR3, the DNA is TGCGCCAGCAGCTTAAACCCTCTCGGTGATAACACTGAAGCTTTCTTT.

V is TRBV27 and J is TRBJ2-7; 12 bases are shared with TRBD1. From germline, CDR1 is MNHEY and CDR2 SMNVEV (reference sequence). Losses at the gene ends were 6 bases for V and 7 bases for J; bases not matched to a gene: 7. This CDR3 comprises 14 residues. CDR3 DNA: TGTGCCAGCAGGCCGGGACAGGGGGCGGGTGAGCAGTACTTC. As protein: CASRPGQGAGEQYF.

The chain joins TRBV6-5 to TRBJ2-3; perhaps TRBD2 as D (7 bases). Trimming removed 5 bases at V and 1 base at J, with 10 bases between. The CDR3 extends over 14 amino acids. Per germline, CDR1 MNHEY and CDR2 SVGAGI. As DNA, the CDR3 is TGTGCCAGCAGTAGGGGGAGGGGCACAGATACGCAGTATTTT. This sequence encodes CASSRGRGTDTQYF.

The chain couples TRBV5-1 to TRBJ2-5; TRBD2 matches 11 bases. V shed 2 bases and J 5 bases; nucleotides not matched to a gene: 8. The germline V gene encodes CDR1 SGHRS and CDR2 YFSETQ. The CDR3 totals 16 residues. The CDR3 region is CASSFASGGQVETQYF. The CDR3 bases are TGCGCCAGCAGCTTCGCTAGCGGGGGGCAGGTGGAGACCCAGTACTTC.

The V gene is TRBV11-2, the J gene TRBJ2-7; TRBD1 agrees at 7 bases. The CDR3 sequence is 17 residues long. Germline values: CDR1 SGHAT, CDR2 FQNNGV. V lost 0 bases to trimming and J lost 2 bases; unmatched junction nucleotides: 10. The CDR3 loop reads CASSLDINRGPPYEQYF. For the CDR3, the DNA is TGTGCCAGCAGCTTAGATATTAACAGGGGCCCGCCCTACGAGCAGTACTTC.

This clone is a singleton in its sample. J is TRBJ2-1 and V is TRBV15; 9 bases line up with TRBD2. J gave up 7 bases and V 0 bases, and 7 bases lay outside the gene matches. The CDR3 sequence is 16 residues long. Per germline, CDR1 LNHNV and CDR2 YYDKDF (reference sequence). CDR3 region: CATSREYFLAGNEQFF. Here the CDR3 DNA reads TGTGCCACCAGCAGAGAGTACTTCCTAGCGGGGAATGAGCAGTTCTTC.

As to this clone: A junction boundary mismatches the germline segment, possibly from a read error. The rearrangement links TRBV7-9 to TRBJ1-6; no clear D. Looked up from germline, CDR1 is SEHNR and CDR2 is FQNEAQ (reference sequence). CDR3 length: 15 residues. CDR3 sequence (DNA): TGTGCCAGCAGCTTAGAAGGTCAGCCCAATTCACCCCCCCACTTT. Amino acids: CASSLEGQPNSPPHF.

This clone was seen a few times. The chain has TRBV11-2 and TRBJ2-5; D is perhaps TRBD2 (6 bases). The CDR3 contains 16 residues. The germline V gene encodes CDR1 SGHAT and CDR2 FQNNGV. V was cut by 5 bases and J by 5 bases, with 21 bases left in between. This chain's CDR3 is CASSRSVASARETQYF. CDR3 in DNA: TGTGCCAGCAGCCGCTCCGTGGCTAGCGCCCGGGAGACCCAGTACTTC.

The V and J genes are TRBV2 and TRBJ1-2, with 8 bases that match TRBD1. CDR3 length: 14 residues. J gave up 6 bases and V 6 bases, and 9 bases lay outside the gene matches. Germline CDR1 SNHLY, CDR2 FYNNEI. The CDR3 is CASRPDREDDGYTF. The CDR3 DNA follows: TGTGCCAGCAGACCGGACAGGGAAGATGATGGCTACACCTTC. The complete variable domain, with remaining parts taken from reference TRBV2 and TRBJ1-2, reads EPEVTQTPSHQVTQMGQEVILRCVPISNHLYFYWYRQILGQKVEFLVSFYNNEISEKSEIFDDQFSVERPDGSNFTLKIRSTKLEDSAMYFCASRPDREDDGYTFGSGTRLTVV.

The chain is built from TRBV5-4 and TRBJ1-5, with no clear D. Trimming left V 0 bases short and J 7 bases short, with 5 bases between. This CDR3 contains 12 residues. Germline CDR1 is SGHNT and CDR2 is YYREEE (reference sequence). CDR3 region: CASSLAGQPQHF. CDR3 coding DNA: TGTGCCAGCAGCTTGGCTGGGCAGCCCCAGCATTTT.